Given below is one TCR beta chain in context. Its antigen is undetermined. The sample belongs to a study of T-cell memory formation after mild COVID-19. Study in general: Across donors, TCR clusters were largely donor specific. Findings and limits, study-wide: Cross-reactive memory appears to have joined, as suggested by some responding clones showing up in pre-infection memory.

The CDR3 is made up of 13 amino acids. V shed 4 bases and J shed 7 bases, with 11 bases lying between them. From germline, CDR1 is SGHTA and CDR2 FQGTGA. With constant-segment primers, 5'RACE yielded cDNA libraries of TCR alpha and TCR beta that carried sample barcodes and UMIs. TCRdb independently ran MiXCR on the 5' RACE reads; one entry per CDR3 protein. The repertoire includes under 300,000 distinct CDR3 sequences, roughly 8.2% of them detected once, and under 25% sits in the top ten. This TCR was sampled from a man aged 18 to 29 who had mild COVID-19 (a few samples of this study predate the infection). Cell type and time point are not known. The V call is TRBV7-3, the J call TRBJ2-1; D is unclear. The sample was PBMCs or a T cell subset sorted from them (not recorded which). The CDR3 loop is CASSSPRVNEQFF. The CDR3 DNA follows: TGTGCCAGCAGCTCCCCCCGGGTTAATGAGCAGTTCTTC. Drawing the rest from reference TRBV7-3 and TRBJ2-1, the complete variable domain is GAGVSQTPSNKVTEKGKYVELRCDPISGHTALYWYRQSLGQGPEFLIYFQGTGAADDSGLPNDRFFAVRPEGSVSTLKIQRTERGDSAVYLCASSSPRVNEQFFGPGTRLTVL.